The T cell receptor (beta chain) described here comes from a study of T cell repertoires in aging, cancer and after chemotherapy. Study-wide context: Glioblastoma patients receiving temozolomide-based therapy gave paired samples before and after chemotherapy. Study findings and constraints: In cancer patients, declining TCR diversity with age involved lost richness and lost evenness.

Germline loops: CDR1 MNHEY, CDR2 SVGAGI. The CDR3 consists of 12 residues. Trimming cost V 7 bases and J 4 bases, with 10 bases left between them. TRB rearrangements spanning V, D and J were amplified using mixed TRB-A/B primers. TCRdb recomputed calls from the multiplex PCR reads with MiXCR, one row per CDR3 protein. Of several thousand distinct CDR3 sequences listed, approximately 46% are singletons. Peripheral blood genomic DNA, not sorted cells or RNA, was the template. Comment on this clonotype: The antigen is not known.

The chain recombines TRBV6-5 with TRBJ1-2; no firm D call. The receptor's source is a human donor with a solid tumor. The specimen was blood. The CDR3 protein is CASKDGFYGYTF. In DNA, the CDR3 is TGTGCCAGCAAGGACGGGTTCTATGGCTACACCTTC.